Listed below are T cell receptor beta chains from one sample, sequenced in a study of blood T cell repertoires in COVID-19. Repertoires were generated with immunoSEQ multiplex PCR, while TCRdb's copy carries only in-frame clones and drops some. The table records about 220,000 clones, 80% to 85% of them present only once. Sequenced input: peripheral blood. These receptors were taken from a woman in her sixties or seventies with COVID-19, enrolled during active disease. CDR3s include the opening cysteine and the closing phenylalanine or tryptophan. Each record gives: D gene, V gene, clone size, J gene, CDR3 DNA, CDR3 protein. D genes are given only for firm matches. Size is stated for part of the rows, as once, few or many counts, or as a class when the clone is expanded.

>TRBD2|TRBV6-2/TRBV6-3|.|TRBJ2-3
TGTGCCAGCAGTTTCTGGCGGGAGGATAGAGATACGCAGTATTTT
CASSFWREDRDTQYF
>.|TRBV27|.|TRBJ2-7
TGTGCCAGCAGTTTAGTTGTGGGAGTTGGAGTTTCCGAGCAGTACTTC
CASSLVVGVGVSEQYF
>.|TRBV28|.|TRBJ1-5
TGTGCCAGCAGTTTATCGGGGGTGGCCAATCAGCCCCAGCATTTT
CASSLSGVANQPQHF
>.|TRBV27|.|TRBJ2-2
TGTGCCAGCAGTTCTCTTGCGGGATACACCGGGGAGCTGTTTTTT
CASSSLAGYTGELFF
>.|TRBV27|.|TRBJ2-7
TGTGCCAGCAGACTGACAGCTAATGTCTACGAGCAGTACTTC
CASRLTANVYEQYF
>.|TRBV5-1|once|TRBJ2-2
TGCGCCAGCAGCTTGGCGGGTCCCCTCGGGGAGCTGTTTTTT
CASSLAGPLGELFF
>.|TRBV2|.|TRBJ1-3
TGTGCCAGCACGAGGTCCGGAAACACCATATATTTT
CASTRSGNTIYF
>.|TRBV20-1|.|TRBJ2-7
TGCAGTGCTAGAGGGGAGCACGAGCAGTACTTC
CSARGEHEQYF
>.|TRBV4-1|few|TRBJ2-7
TGCGCCAGCAGCAATATAGTCACAGGGAGCTACGAGCAGTACTTC
CASSNIVTGSYEQYF
>.|TRBV24-1|.|TRBJ2-1
TGTGCCACCAGTGACCCCAGACAGAACGCTCCCTACAATGAGCAGTTCTTC
CATSDPRQNAPYNEQFF